This passage covers 29 T cell receptor beta chains from one sample sequenced in a study of T cells in Graves' hyperthyroidism and ophthalmopathy. Amplification yielded TCR beta CDR3 regions, with RNA transcripts as the source. TCR CDR3 underwent first-round RT-PCR with the HTBI primer set. TCRdb reanalysed the multiplex PCR reads using MiXCR and keeps one entry per CDR3 protein. The sample consists of approximately 200,000 distinct CDR3 sequences, about a sixth of them appearing once. What was sequenced was blood. All receptors derive from a man aged 40-49 years with Graves' hyperthyroidism.

This clonotype was counted ten times or more. The chain links TRBV6-2 or TRBV6-3 to TRBJ2-3; 8 positions agree with TRBD1. Germline CDR1 and CDR2: MNHEY and SVGEGT. The length of the CDR3 is 15 residues. The J segment lost 4 bases and the V segment lost 6 bases, leaving 9 bases of the junction unmatched. DNA for the CDR3: TGTGCCAGCAGGCCCTGGACAGGGATGGCAGATACGCAGTATTTT. Translating it yields CASRPWTGMADTQYF.

The genes are TRBV30 and TRBJ1-6; D may be TRBD1 (6 bases). The CDR3 length is 15 residues. CDR1 is GTSNPN, CDR2 SVGIG, per germline (reference sequence). Trimming removed 8 bases at V and 3 bases at J, with 17 bases between. The CDR3 bases are TGTGCCCTGAAACGGGGACAAAACTATAATTCACCCCTCCACTTT. Amino acids: CALKRGQNYNSPLHF.

The V call is TRBV28, the J call TRBJ1-2; the D gene is possibly TRBD1 (5 bases). Germline CDR1 reads MDHEN; CDR2 reads SYDVKM. The CDR3 length is 14 residues. V lost 4 bases to trimming and J lost 4 bases, with 13 bases between them. The CDR3 here is CASSSTGGGYGYTF. CDR3 in DNA: TGTGCCAGCAGTTCGACGGGGGGAGGCTATGGCTACACCTTC.

The table lists this clonotype with many counts. The CDR3 here is CASSLWTGDNSPLHF. The CDR3, as DNA: TGTGCCAGCAGTTTATGGACAGGGGATAATTCACCCCTCCACTTT. The rearrangement uses TRBV28 and TRBJ1-6, with 8 bases identical to TRBD1. V gave up 0 bases and J gave up 5 bases; unmatched junction bases: 0. CDR1 MDHEN and CDR2 SYDVKM come from the germline V gene. The CDR3 consists of 15 residues.

This clonotype was counted ten times or more. This chain links TRBV12-3 or TRBV12-4 with TRBJ2-7; D not resolved. The CDR3 extends over 12 amino acids. V was cut by 6 bases and J by 2 bases, with 8 bases left in between. The CDR3 loop reads CASSVGTYEQYF. In DNA, the CDR3 is TGTGCCAGCAGCGTTGGGACCTACGAGCAGTACTTC.

This clonotype was seen a few times. V usage is TRBV7-9 and J usage is TRBJ2-1, with D perhaps being TRBD1 or TRBD2 (5 bases each). CDR1 and CDR2 from the germline V gene are SEHNR and FQNEAQ (reference sequence). With 2 bases removed from V and 7 bases from J, the gap between germline ends came to 15 bases. The CDR3 sequence is 15 residues long. As DNA, the CDR3 is TGTGCCAGCAGCTTATGGGCCCCAGAGGGGAATGAGCAGTTCTTC. Protein product: CASSLWAPEGNEQFF. The full variable domain, its missing parts supplied by reference TRBV7-9 and TRBJ2-1, is DTGVSQNPRHKITKRGQNVTFRCDPISEHNRLYWYRQTLGQGPEFLTYFQNEAQLEKSRLLSDRFSAERPKGSFSTLEIQRTEQGDSAMYLCASSLWAPEGNEQFFGPGTRLTVL.

In this sample, this clonotype turned up many times. The CDR3 loop reads CASSLLGPGETEAFF. DNA of the CDR3: TGCGCCAGCAGCTTGTTGGGGCCAGGGGAGACTGAAGCTTTCTTT. The V and J genes are TRBV5-1 and TRBJ1-1, with D possibly being TRBD1 (6 bases). Between the trimmed V and J ends, which lost 1 base and 5 bases, there was a span of 15 bases. The germline V gene has CDR1 SGHRS and CDR2 YFSETQ. The CDR3 loop spans 15 amino acids.

This clonotype was counted once. The CDR3 loop is CASKFGLLGDEQYF. The CDR3 region has the DNA TGTGCCAGCAAGTTTGGTCTCTTGGGCGACGAGCAGTACTTC. This chain joins TRBV5-6 and TRBJ2-7; D ambiguous. CDR1 is SGHDT and CDR2 is YYEEEE in the germline V gene. The CDR3 runs to 14 residues. V lost 6 bases and J 5 bases, leaving 18 bases between the germline ends.

This clonotype was found many times. CDR3 nucleotides: TGCAGTGCACAGACAGGGGGGGCCTTCTACGAGCAGTACTTC. Its protein product is CSAQTGGAFYEQYF. The chain couples TRBV20-1 to TRBJ2-7, with 9 bases matching TRBD1. Germline CDR1 is DFQATT and CDR2 is SNEGSKA (reference sequence). V was clipped by 6 bases and J by 3 bases; unmatched bases: 9. There are 14 residues in the CDR3.

This clonotype was seen many times. The chain employs TRBV7-8 and TRBJ1-5, with 9 nucleotides matching TRBD1. CDR1 is SGHVS, CDR2 FQNEAQ, per germline. The CDR3 length is 16 residues. The trim removed 1 base at V and 7 bases at J, leaving 8 bases unmatched. The CDR3 DNA sequence: TGTGCCAGCAGCTTAGTGGGGACAGGGAGTGACCAGCCCCAGCATTTT. It translates to CASSLVGTGSDQPQHF.

J is TRBJ1-6 and V is TRBV7-3; D gene ambiguous. Germline lookup yields CDR1 SGHTA and CDR2 FQGTGA. V lost 6 bases to trimming and J lost 5 bases, with 14 bases between them. This CDR3 has 15 residues. CDR3 in amino acids: CASRSVLRDNSPLHF. As DNA, the CDR3 is TGTGCCAGCAGATCTGTTCTTAGGGATAATTCACCCCTCCACTTT. The full variable domain, rest sourced from reference TRBV7-3 and TRBJ1-6, is GAGVSQTPSNKVTEKGKYVELRCDPISGHTALYWYRQSLGQGPEFLIYFQGTGAADDSGLPNDRFFAVRPEGSVSTLKIQRTERGDSAVYLCASRSVLRDNSPLHFGNGTRLTVT.

This clonotype showed up many times. The chain carries TRBV7-2 and TRBJ1-5, with a possible D match to TRBD1 (5 bases). Germline CDR1 and CDR2: SGHTA and FQGNSA. The CDR3 length is 17 residues. V lost 5 bases, J lost 0 bases, and 17 bases lay in between. CDR3 in amino acids: CASSPRGGGYSNQPQHF. The CDR3 DNA is TGTGCCAGCAGCCCAAGGGGTGGCGGTTATAGCAATCAGCCCCAGCATTTT.

This clonotype has at least ten counts. This chain links TRBV7-9 with TRBJ1-4; D ambiguous. Trimming removed 4 bases at V and 5 bases at J, with 11 bases between. The CDR3 is 14 residues long. Germline CDR1 reads SEHNR; CDR2 reads FQNEAQ (reference sequence). CDR3 protein: CASSSLRENEKLFF. In DNA form, the CDR3 reads TGTGCCAGCAGCTCATTGCGGGAGAATGAAAAACTGTTTTTT. The entire variable domain, with the rest obtained from reference TRBV7-9 and TRBJ1-4, is as follows: DTGVSQNPRHKITKRGQNVTFRCDPISEHNRLYWYRQTLGQGPEFLTYFQNEAQLEKSRLLSDRFSAERPKGSFSTLEIQRTEQGDSAMYLCASSSLRENEKLFFGSGTQLSVL.

This clonotype has just a few counts. The chain couples TRBV5-4 to TRBJ2-7; 7 nucleotides line up with TRBD1. V was pared by 0 bases and J by 7 bases, with 7 bases of the junction left unmatched. This CDR3 is built from 14 residues. Germline CDR1 and CDR2: SGHNT and YYREEE (reference sequence). CDR3 region: CASSLVTAGGEQYF. CDR3 sequence (DNA): TGTGCCAGCAGCTTGGTTACGGCAGGGGGTGAGCAGTACTTC.

In this sample, this clonotype turned up a few times. The gene calls are TRBV6-1 and TRBJ2-1, with 8 positions matching TRBD1. In germline, CDR1 is MNHNS, CDR2 SASEGT. This CDR3 is 11 amino acids long. V trimming: 10 bases; J trimming: 10 bases; junction bases outside the gene matches: 6. This CDR3 is CATRTGNEQFF. The CDR3, as DNA: TGTGCCACAAGGACAGGGAACGAGCAGTTCTTC.

CDR3 in amino acids: CASSSGQGVYEQYF. Here the CDR3 DNA reads TGTGCCAGCTCATCGGGACAGGGGGTCTACGAGCAGTACTTC. V is TRBV18 and J is TRBJ2-7; 11 nucleotides match TRBD1. The CDR3 sequence is 14 residues long. The J segment lost 3 bases and the V segment lost 5 bases, leaving 3 bases of the junction unmatched. Germline values: CDR1 KGHSH, CDR2 LQKENI.

The sample holds many counts of this clonotype. V and J are TRBV7-2 and TRBJ2-7; D is possibly TRBD1 or TRBD2 (6 bases each). V dropped 3 bases and J dropped 2 bases, with 11 bases sitting between them. Per germline, CDR1 SGHTA and CDR2 FQGNSA. The CDR3 is 14 residues long. CDR3 coding DNA: TGTGCCAGCAGCTTTTATCGGGGGCCCTACGAGCAGTACTTC. This translates into CASSFYRGPYEQYF.

This clonotype came up a few times. CDR3 sequence: CASSQDTGRRANVLTF. CDR3 in DNA: TGCGCCAGCAGCCAAGATACGGGGCGCAGGGCCAACGTCCTGACTTTC. V usage is TRBV4-3 and J usage is TRBJ2-6; D may be TRBD1 or TRBD2 (5 bases each). The V gene's germline CDR1 is LGHNA and CDR2 YSLEER. Trimming took 0 bases from V and 5 from J, leaving 11 bases between them. There are 16 residues in the CDR3.

This clonotype occurred many times. This chain joins TRBV2 and TRBJ2-5; TRBD2 agrees at 12 bases. From germline, CDR1 is SNHLY and CDR2 FYNNEI. V dropped 7 bases and J dropped 4; count of bases not matched to a gene: 7. The CDR3 length is 15 residues. For the CDR3, the DNA is TGTGCCAGCATCACTCAGGGACTAGCGGGAGAGACCCAGTACTTC. Translation: CASITQGLAGETQYF.

This clonotype has ten or more counts. The chain recombines TRBV28 with TRBJ2-5; 9 nucleotides line up with TRBD1. The ends lost 5 bases at V and 5 bases at J; junction bases unmatched: 6. The length of the CDR3 is 14 residues. CDR1 is MDHEN, CDR2 SYDVKM, per germline. The CDR3 sequence: CASSPWTGEETQYF. For the CDR3, the DNA is TGTGCCAGCAGTCCCTGGACAGGGGAGGAGACCCAGTACTTC.

This clonotype was recorded at least ten times. The chain has TRBV3-1 and TRBJ2-3; the match to TRBD2 covers 12 bases. Germline CDR1 is LGHDT and CDR2 is YNNKEL (reference sequence). The CDR3 is made up of 14 amino acids. The trim removed 3 bases at V and 10 bases at J, leaving 5 bases unmatched. In nucleotides, the CDR3 is TGTGCCAGCAGCCACGGGACTAGCGGGTTTTCGCAGTATTTT. As protein: CASSHGTSGFSQYF.

This clonotype was seen many times. As DNA, the CDR3 is TGTGCCAGCACCTCAGGGGGTCGGGGCGAGCAGTACTTC. Its protein is CASTSGGRGEQYF. The rearrangement joins TRBV6-2 or TRBV6-3 to TRBJ2-7; 7 bases map to TRBD1. Germline lookup yields CDR1 MNHEY and CDR2 SVGEGT. The CDR3 contains 13 residues. The V segment lost 7 bases and the J segment 6 bases; nucleotides outside the gene matches: 9.

This clonotype was seen at least ten times. The chain is built from TRBV11-2 and TRBJ1-6; perhaps TRBD1 as D (6 bases). The CDR3 totals 14 residues. Trimming pared 3 bases from V and 10 bases from J, leaving 13 bases between. CDR1 is SGHAT, CDR2 FQNNGV, per germline. CDR3 residues: CASSLGGQESPLHF. CDR3 nucleotide sequence: TGTGCCAGCAGCTTGGGGGGCCAGGAATCACCCCTCCACTTT.

The chain recombines TRBV11-2 with TRBJ2-5; D is uncertain. Per the germline V gene, CDR1 is SGHAT and CDR2 is FQNNGV. This CDR3 region has 14 residues. V was shortened by 5 bases and J by 1 base, with 11 bases between the two germline ends. CDR3 sequence (DNA): TGTGCCAGCAGCCCGATACGAGGCCAAGAGACCCAGTACTTC. Protein: CASSPIRGQETQYF.

The chain employs TRBV7-9 and TRBJ2-1; 7 bases align to TRBD1. Germline assignment: CDR1 SEHNR and CDR2 FQNEAQ (reference sequence). V shed 3 bases and J 7 bases; nucleotides not matched to a gene: 6. The CDR3 sequence is 14 residues long. CDR3 loop: CASSLEGGENEQFF. The CDR3 nucleotides are TGTGCCAGCAGCTTGGAAGGGGGCGAGAATGAGCAGTTCTTC.

The sample holds many counts of this clonotype. This chain links TRBV7-9 with TRBJ2-1; 8 bases are a match to TRBD1. V lost 0 bases and J lost 5; bases outside the gene matches: 9. CDR1 is SEHNR and CDR2 is FQNEAQ in the germline V gene (reference sequence). The CDR3 covers 17 residues. DNA of the CDR3: TGTGCCAGCAGCTTAGCTCCGGGACAGGCGCGAAACAATGAGCAGTTCTTC. As protein: CASSLAPGQARNNEQFF.

This clonotype was seen a handful of times. The genes are TRBV11-3 and TRBJ2-3; perhaps TRBD2 as D (6 bases). Germline CDR1 SGHNT, CDR2 YENEEA. There are 15 residues in the CDR3. V lost 2 bases and J lost 1, with 10 bases in between. The CDR3 spells CASSLFPGGTDTQYF. CDR3 nucleotides: TGTGCCAGCAGCTTATTCCCGGGGGGCACAGATACGCAGTATTTT.

This clonotype was seen at least ten times. The chain joins TRBV20-1 to TRBJ1-1, with 8 bases lining up with TRBD1. With V trimmed by 0 bases and J by 3 bases, 3 bases remained unmatched. Germline V gene lookup returns CDR1 DFQATT and CDR2 SNEGSKA (reference sequence). This CDR3 region has 14 residues. The CDR3 is CSARDRRGHTEAFF. The DNA of the CDR3 is TGCAGTGCTAGAGATCGCAGGGGGCACACTGAAGCTTTCTTT.

The V call is TRBV7-2, the J call TRBJ2-1; TRBD2 aligns across 7 bases. This CDR3 region has 15 residues. In germline, CDR1 is SGHTA, CDR2 FQGNSA. The ends lost 8 bases at V and 0 bases at J; junction bases unmatched: 7. CDR3 DNA sequence: TGTGCCAGCGGCTCACTAGCGCACTCCTACAATGAGCAGTTCTTC. Translating it yields CASGSLAHSYNEQFF.